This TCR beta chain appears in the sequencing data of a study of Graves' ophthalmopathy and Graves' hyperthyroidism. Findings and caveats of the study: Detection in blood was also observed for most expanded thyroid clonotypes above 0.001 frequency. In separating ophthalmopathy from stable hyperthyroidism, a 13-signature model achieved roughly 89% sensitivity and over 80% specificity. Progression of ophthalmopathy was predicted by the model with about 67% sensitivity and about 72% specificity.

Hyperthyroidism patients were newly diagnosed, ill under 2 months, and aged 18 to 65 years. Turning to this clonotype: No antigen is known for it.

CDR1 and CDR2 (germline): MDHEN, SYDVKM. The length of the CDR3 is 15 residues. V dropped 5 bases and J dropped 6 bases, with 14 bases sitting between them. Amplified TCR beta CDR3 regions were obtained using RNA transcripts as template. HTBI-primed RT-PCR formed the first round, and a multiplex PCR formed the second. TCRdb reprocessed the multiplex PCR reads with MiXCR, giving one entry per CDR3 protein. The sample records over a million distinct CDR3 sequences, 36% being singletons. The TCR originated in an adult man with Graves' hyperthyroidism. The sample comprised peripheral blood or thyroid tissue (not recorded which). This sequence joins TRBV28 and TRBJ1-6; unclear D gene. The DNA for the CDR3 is TGTGCCAGCAGTCGAAGGGTCTCATCTAATTCACCCCTCCACTTT. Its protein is CASSRRVSSNSPLHF.